This entry lists 13 T cell receptor beta chains sequenced from one sample in a study of cytomegalovirus exposure and HLA in healthy donors. Amplification used 60 Vbeta primers and 13 Jbeta primers. TCRdb keeps only in-frame clones here, not all; method: immunoSEQ multiplex PCR. The sample yields about 160,000 clones, about 75% seen once. Sequencing input: PBMCs. Receptors originate from a man aged 18 to 29 in good health and CMV-seronegative.

A single count supports this clone. The chain combines TRBV27 with TRBJ1-2, with D perhaps TRBD1 (5 bases). The germline V and J ends were trimmed by 2 bases and 6 bases, with 13 bases remaining between them. Germline lookup yields CDR1 MNHEY and CDR2 SMNVEV (reference sequence). There are 14 residues in the CDR3. CDR3 in DNA: TGTGCCAGCAGTTTAACGCAGGGTTACGATGGCTACACCTTC. This gives the protein CASSLTQGYDGYTF.

This chain connects TRBV7-6 to TRBJ2-7; D ambiguous. Between the trimmed V and J ends, which lost 3 bases and 12 bases, there was a span of 9 bases. CDR3 length equals 10 residues. Germline V gene sequence: CDR1 SGHVS, CDR2 FNYEAQ. Here the CDR3 reads CASSLPPGYF. The CDR3 coding sequence is TGTGCCAGCAGCTTGCCCCCCGGGTACTTC.

The V and J genes are TRBV7-9 and TRBJ2-1; a weak D match, TRBD1 (5 bases). V was cut by 1 base and J by 10 bases, with 11 bases left in between. This CDR3 has 13 amino acids. Germline CDR1 is SEHNR and CDR2 is FQNEAQ (reference sequence). The chain's CDR3 is CASSLVTAEEQFF. The CDR3 DNA is TGTGCCAGCAGCTTAGTGACAGCAGAAGAGCAGTTCTTC.

The chain has TRBV4-1 and TRBJ2-5, with a tentative D call TRBD2 (6 bases). Germline V gene sequence: CDR1 MGHRA, CDR2 YSYEKL. This CDR3 comprises 17 residues. The germline V and J ends were trimmed by 2 bases and 5 bases, with 21 bases remaining between them. CDR3 amino acids: CASSQRQLRGAGETQYF. The DNA for the CDR3 is TGCGCCAGCAGCCAAAGACAGTTAAGGGGAGCGGGTGAGACCCAGTACTTC.

The chain combines TRBV6-1 with TRBJ2-1, with 7 nucleotides matching TRBD2. Germline CDR1 is MNHNS and CDR2 is SASEGT. The CDR3 contains 17 residues. V lost 3 bases to trimming and J lost 5 bases; unmatched junction nucleotides: 13. CDR3 amino acids: CASSDPVLAEVDNEQFF. CDR3 DNA sequence: TGTGCCAGCAGTGACCCCGTTCTAGCGGAGGTCGACAATGAGCAGTTCTTC.

This clone was found once. V gene TRBV19 combines with J gene TRBJ2-2; 7 bases match TRBD1. With V trimmed by 7 bases and J by 4 bases, 12 bases remained unmatched. The CDR3 has 16 amino acids. Germline V gene data show CDR1 as LNHDA and CDR2 as SQIVND (reference sequence). The CDR3 region has the DNA TGTGCCAGTACAGGACAGGTCAGCTCGGCCACCGGGGAGCTGTTTTTT. Residues: CASTGQVSSATGELFF. Based on the CDR3 plus reference TRBV19 and TRBJ2-2, the full variable domain is DGGITQSPKYLFRKEGQNVTLSCEQNLNHDAMYWYRQDPGQGLRLIYYSQIVNDFQKGDIAEGYSVSREKKESFPLTVTSAQKNPTAFYLCASTGQVSSATGELFFGEGSRLTVL.

As regards this clone: The junction does not match germline at one end; this may be a read error. The sample carries other DNA sequences with the same CDR3. This chain uses TRBV6-5 with TRBJ2-7; the match to TRBD1 covers 7 bases. The CDR3 consists of 16 residues. Per the germline V gene, CDR1 is MNHEY and CDR2 is SVGAGI. CDR3 coding DNA: TGTGCCAGCAGCTACTCGAGTCCCGGCAGGGGGTACGAGCAGTACTTC. It yields the protein CASSYSSPGRGYEQYF.

The chain links TRBV7-8 to TRBJ2-6, with 9 bases aligning to TRBD1. Germline loops: CDR1 SGHVS, CDR2 FQNEAQ. This CDR3 comprises 20 residues. With V trimmed by 5 bases and J by 2 bases, 16 bases remained unmatched. The CDR3 here is CASSLKVYRTGVPGANVLTF. The DNA of the CDR3 is TGTGCCAGCAGCCTAAAAGTATATAGGACAGGGGTTCCTGGGGCCAACGTCCTGACTTTC. Variable domain in full (rest from reference TRBV7-8 and TRBJ2-6): GAGVSQSPRYKVAKRGQDVALRCDPISGHVSLFWYQQALGQGPEFLTYFQNEAQLDKSGLPSDRFFAERPEGSVSTLKIQRTQQEDSAVYLCASSLKVYRTGVPGANVLTFGAGSRLTVL.

The rearrangement joins TRBV6-4 to TRBJ1-1; 9 bases fit TRBD1. The CDR3 extends over 14 amino acids. V lost 6 bases, J lost 3 bases, and 5 bases stayed unmatched. Looked up from germline, CDR1 is MRHNA and CDR2 is SNTAGT. The CDR3 nucleotides are TGTGCCAGCAGATCGGGGACAGGGCACACTGAAGCTTTCTTT. This sequence encodes CASRSGTGHTEAFF.

V usage is TRBV5-5 and J usage is TRBJ2-7, with 8 bases matching TRBD2. CDR3 length equals 14 residues. CDR1 and CDR2 (germline): SGHKS, YYEKEE (reference sequence). V trimming: 4 bases; J trimming: 3 bases; junction bases outside the gene matches: 6. The CDR3 bases are TGTGCCAGCAGCCCCTTAGCGGGATACTACGAGCAGTACTTC. Amino acids: CASSPLAGYYEQYF.

This clone has only one observation. This rearrangement joins TRBV7-2 to TRBJ2-1; the match to TRBD2 covers 7 bases. The CDR3 has 14 residues. The ends lost 6 bases at V and 0 bases at J; junction bases unmatched: 2. Germline CDR1 SGHTA, CDR2 FQGNSA. The CDR3 here is CASRPSGSYNEQFF. As DNA, the CDR3 is TGTGCCAGCAGGCCTAGCGGCTCCTACAATGAGCAGTTCTTC. Based on the CDR3 plus reference TRBV7-2 and TRBJ2-1, the full variable domain is GAGVSQSPSNKVTEKGKDVELRCDPISGHTALYWYRQSLGQGLEFLIYFQGNSAPDKSGLPSDRFSAERTGGSVSTLTIQRTQQEDSAVYLCASRPSGSYNEQFFGPGTRLTVL.

This clone was detected only once. CDR3 protein: CAITPSSGASTDTQYF. In DNA, the CDR3 is TGTGCCATCACCCCGTCTAGCGGGGCTAGCACAGATACGCAGTATTTT. V gene TRBV10-3 combines with J gene TRBJ2-3; 9 bases fit TRBD2. CDR1 and CDR2 from the germline V gene are ENHRY and SYGVKD. This CDR3 is built from 16 residues. Trimming at V came to 7 bases and at J to 0 bases, leaving 8 bases not matched to a gene.

The chain recombines TRBV28 with TRBJ2-3; 10 bases agree with TRBD2. The CDR3 length is 14 residues. In germline, CDR1 is MDHEN, CDR2 SYDVKM. Trimming took 6 bases from V and 2 from J; bases not matched to a gene: 2. This CDR3 is CASRAGGSTDTQYF. The CDR3, as DNA: TGTGCCAGCAGAGCGGGAGGGTCCACAGATACGCAGTATTTT.